This is a list of T cell receptor beta chains from one sample in a study of chemoradiotherapy in HPV16-positive cancers. Libraries were prepared by immunoSEQ multiplex PCR; TCRdb keeps only in-frame clonotypes and omits some of them. The sample includes over a thousand clones, roughly 80% of them seen just once. The specimen was tumor tissue, collected from a patient who underwent chemoradiotherapy. Receptor source: a human donor with HPV-associated anogenital cancer. Both conserved end residues are part of each CDR3. The D gene is left open where the match is weak. For some rows the clone size is stated as once, few or many, or as a class when expanded; others skip it.

>TRBJ2-4|TRBD2|TRBV7-2|17|-
CASSDGLAGVGKNIQYF
TGTGCCAGCAGCGACGGACTAGCGGGGGTTGGCAAAAACATTCAGTACTTC
>TRBJ1-2|-|TRBV9|12|-
CASSSGVYGYTF
TGTGCCAGCTCATCAGGGGTCTATGGCTACACCTTC
>TRBJ2-2|TRBD1|TRBV7-3|17|-
CASSKRGQAGGTGELFF
TGTGCCAGCAGCAAGAGGGGACAGGCGGGTGGAACCGGGGAGCTGTTTTTT
>TRBJ1-2|TRBD1|TRBV7-4|14|-
CASSLTGRGQGYTF
TGTGCCAGCAGCTTAACGGGCAGGGGGCAGGGCTACACCTTC
>TRBJ1-1|-|TRBV18|15|-
CASSSLDSTGTEAFF
TGTGCCAGCTCATCCCTGGACAGCACGGGCACTGAAGCTTTCTTT
>TRBJ1-1|TRBD1|TRBV7-2|16|-
CASSPVRGQGNTEAFF
TGTGCCAGCAGTCCTGTGAGGGGACAGGGGAACACTGAAGCTTTCTTT
>TRBJ2-5|-|TRBV10-3|15|-
CAISESQGNDGQQYF
TGTGCCATCAGTGAGTCTCAGGGGAACGACGGCCAGCAGTACTTC
>TRBJ2-1|TRBD2|TRBV7-8|16|-
CASSAELAGGPNEQFF
TGTGCCAGCAGCGCGGAACTAGCGGGGGGGCCCAATGAGCAGTTCTTC
>TRBJ1-2|-|TRBV28|14|-
CASSWGGVNYGYTF
TGTGCCAGCAGTTGGGGGGGGGTAAACTATGGCTACACCTTC
>TRBJ1-1|TRBD1|TRBV4-1|14|-
CASSAGQGNTEAFF
TGCGCCAGCAGCGCGGGACAGGGGAACACTGAAGCTTTCTTT
>TRBJ2-7|-|TRBV7-9|12|-
CATTHSSYEQYF
TGTGCCACTACACATAGCTCCTACGAGCAGTACTTC
>TRBJ2-5|TRBD2|TRBV19|16|-
CASSMQRGGNQETQYF
TGTGCCAGTAGTATGCAGCGGGGGGGAAACCAAGAGACCCAGTACTTC
>TRBJ2-1|TRBD1|TRBV9|17|large
CASSVAINRGFYNEQFF
TGTGCCAGCAGCGTAGCCATAAACAGGGGATTCTACAATGAGCAGTTCTTC
>TRBJ1-1|-|TRBV29-1|15|-
CSVEVRVFMNTEAFF
TGCAGCGTTGAAGTAAGGGTGTTCATGAACACTGAAGCTTTCTTT
>TRBJ1-4|TRBD1|TRBV5-1|13|-
CASSLVGTGDLFF
TGCGCCAGCAGCTTGGTGGGGACAGGGGACTTGTTTTTT
>TRBJ1-2|-|TRBV19|13|-
CASSITGSYGYTF
TGTGCCAGTAGTATTACCGGGAGCTATGGCTACACCTTC
>TRBJ1-4|-|TRBV10-2|13|-
CASSEYINEKLFF
TGCGCCAGCAGTGAGTACATCAATGAAAAACTGTTTTTT
>TRBJ1-1|TRBD1|TRBV5-6|15|-
CASSLNRGPNTEAFF
TGTGCCAGCAGCTTGAACAGGGGGCCGAACACTGAAGCTTTCTTT
>TRBJ1-1|-|TRBV2|15|-
CASRAPRGQNTEAFF
TGTGCCAGCAGGGCCCCCCGGGGCCAGAACACTGAAGCTTTCTTT
>TRBJ1-1|-|TRBV9|12|-
CASGGMNTEAFF
TGTGCCAGCGGGGGCATGAACACTGAAGCTTTCTTT
>TRBJ1-2|-|TRBV19|16|-
CASSTYSAGDQEGYTF
TGTGCCAGTAGTACCTATTCGGCAGGGGATCAGGAGGGCTACACCTTC
>TRBJ1-2|-|TRBV5-1|13|-
CASSLGDDSARTF
TGCGCCAGCAGCTTGGGGGACGACTCAGCCAGGACCTTC
>TRBJ1-2|TRBD1|TRBV2|15|-
CASSPQGQGAGGYTF
TGTGCCAGCAGTCCCCAGGGACAGGGGGCAGGAGGCTACACCTTC
>TRBJ2-3|TRBD1|TRBV7-2|14|-
CASSTQGITDTQYF
TGTGCCAGCAGCACACAGGGGATAACAGATACGCAGTATTTT
>TRBJ2-1|-|TRBV6-6|15|-
CASSRGRGDYNEQFF
TGTGCCAGCAGCCGGGGGCGGGGAGACTACAATGAGCAGTTCTTC
>TRBJ1-5|TRBD1|TRBV28|16|-
CASRLTGDFSNQPQHF
TGTGCCAGCAGACTAACAGGGGATTTCAGCAATCAGCCCCAGCATTTT
>TRBJ1-2|-|TRBV5-1|15|-
CASSLASGGPYGYTF
TGCGCCAGCAGCTTGGCCTCAGGAGGACCCTATGGCTACACCTTC
>TRBJ2-1|-|TRBV15|12|-
CATSPSRGEQFF
TGTGCCACCAGCCCATCCAGGGGTGAGCAGTTCTTC
>TRBJ2-5|TRBD2|TRBV19|14|-
CASSETRGKETQYF
TGTGCCAGTAGCGAAACGCGGGGGAAAGAGACCCAGTACTTC
>TRBJ2-5|-|TRBV11-2|16|few
CASSHFSRSRQETQYF
TGTGCCAGCAGCCACTTCTCGCGGTCGCGGCAAGAGACCCAGTACTTC
>TRBJ2-3|TRBD2|TRBV7-2|17|-
CASSLGLGSGGADTQYF
TGTGCCAGCAGCTTAGGCCTGGGCTCTGGGGGGGCAGATACGCAGTATTTT
>TRBJ1-4|-|TRBV9|21|-
CASSVGPTGRLSQGANEKLFF
TGTGCCAGCAGCGTAGGCCCTACAGGGCGGCTTTCCCAAGGGGCTAATGAAAAACTGTTTTTT
>TRBJ1-5|-|TRBV7-8|13|-
CASSYTGNQPQHF
TGTGCCAGCAGCTATACAGGGAATCAGCCCCAGCATTTT
>TRBJ1-2|TRBD1|TRBV14|13|-
CASSPGTGVGYTF
TGTGCCAGCAGCCCCGGGACAGGGGTTGGCTACACCTTC
>TRBJ1-1|-|TRBV6-5|13|-
CASSYSGRTEAFF
TGTGCCAGCAGTTATTCCGGGCGGACTGAAGCTTTCTTT
>TRBJ1-2|-|TRBV29-1|13|-
CSDAKGANYGYTF
TGCAGCGACGCCAAGGGAGCTAACTATGGCTACACCTTC
>TRBJ1-2|TRBD1|TRBV10-3|14|-
CASTGDPSSYGYTF
TGTGCCAGTACAGGGGATCCCTCCTCCTATGGCTACACCTTC
>TRBJ1-2|-|TRBV14|14|-
CASRQMGGSYGYTF
TGTGCCAGCAGACAGATGGGGGGAAGTTATGGCTACACCTTC
>TRBJ2-5|TRBD2|TRBV30|14|-
CAWSGTSGSTTQYF
TGTGCCTGGAGCGGGACTAGCGGTAGTACTACCCAGTACTTC
>TRBJ1-1|-|TRBV4-1|15|large
CASSLLGPTDTEAFF
TGCGCCAGCAGCCTCCTGGGACCCACCGACACTGAAGCTTTCTTT
>TRBJ1-1|-|TRBV10-2|15|-
CASSSHARGNTEAFF
TGCGCCAGCAGTTCCCATGCGAGGGGGAACACTGAAGCTTTCTTT
>TRBJ2-5|-|TRBV20-1|11|-
CSAGWGETQYF
TGCAGTGCTGGCTGGGGGGAGACCCAGTACTTC
>TRBJ1-5|-|TRBV4-2|13|-
CASSQWRSQPQHF
TGTGCCAGCAGCCAATGGCGGAGTCAGCCCCAGCATTTT
>TRBJ1-2|-|TRBV30|14|-
CAWSVPPPVYGYTF
TGTGCCTGGAGTGTCCCGCCCCCAGTCTATGGCTACACCTTC
>TRBJ2-5|-|TRBV5-8|13|once
CASSLSAPGTQYF
TGTGCCAGCAGCTTGTCAGCCCCGGGGACCCAGTACTTC
>TRBJ1-1|-|TRBV6-1|15|-
CASSEAGIRGTEAFF
TGTGCCAGCAGTGAAGCGGGGATCCGCGGGACTGAAGCTTTCTTT
>TRBJ1-1|-|TRBV5-1|14|-
CATRGAIRDTEAFF
TGCGCCACCCGGGGCGCCATCAGGGACACTGAAGCTTTCTTT
>TRBJ2-3|-|TRBV5-1|16|-
CASSLGQVRPTDTQYF
TGCGCCAGCAGCTTGGGCCAGGTCCGCCCCACAGATACGCAGTATTTT
>TRBJ1-1|TRBD1|TRBV7-2|16|-
CASSRAKGQGYTEAFF
TGTGCCAGCAGCCGCGCAAAGGGACAGGGGTACACTGAAGCTTTCTTT
>TRBJ1-2|-|TRBV20-1|11|-
CSARVGDGYTF
TGCAGTGCTAGAGTTGGGGACGGCTACACCTTC
>TRBJ2-2|-|TRBV7-9|13|-
CASSLGSVGELFF
TGTGCCAGCAGCTTAGGGTCGGTCGGGGAGCTGTTTTTT
>TRBJ2-1|TRBD2|TRBV7-9|15|-
CASSRAGGRLNEQFF
TGTGCCAGCAGCCGAGCGGGGGGGAGGCTTAATGAGCAGTTCTTC
>TRBJ2-3|TRBD1|TRBV11-2|17|large
CASSPGQGAGGTDTQYF
TGTGCCAGCAGCCCCGGACAGGGGGCTGGTGGCACAGATACGCAGTATTTT
>TRBJ1-2|TRBD1|TRBV7-2|16|-
CASSRDREMANYGYTF
TGTGCCAGCAGTCGGGACAGGGAAATGGCTAACTATGGCTACACCTTC
>TRBJ1-1|-|TRBV2|14|-
CASSRGLSDTEAFF
TGTGCCAGCAGTAGGGGACTTTCCGACACTGAAGCTTTCTTT
>TRBJ1-2|TRBD1|TRBV9|14|few
CASKLGQGSYGYTF
TGTGCCAGCAAGCTGGGACAGGGATCCTATGGCTACACCTTC
>TRBJ2-3|-|TRBV7-8|14|-
CASSLTPNADTQYF
TGTGCCAGCAGCTTAACCCCCAACGCAGATACGCAGTATTTT
>TRBJ2-1|-|TRBV2|16|-
CASSQNRLQSNNEQFF
TGTGCCAGCAGCCAAAATCGGCTACAATCGAACAATGAGCAGTTCTTC
>TRBJ1-5|TRBD1|TRBV9|15|-
CASSFGQEGNQPQHF
TGTGCCAGCAGCTTCGGACAGGAGGGCAATCAGCCCCAGCATTTT
>TRBJ1-1|-|TRBV28|14|-
CASSPGEKTRKAFF
TGTGCCAGCAGTCCCGGCGAAAAAACACGGAAAGCTTTCTTT